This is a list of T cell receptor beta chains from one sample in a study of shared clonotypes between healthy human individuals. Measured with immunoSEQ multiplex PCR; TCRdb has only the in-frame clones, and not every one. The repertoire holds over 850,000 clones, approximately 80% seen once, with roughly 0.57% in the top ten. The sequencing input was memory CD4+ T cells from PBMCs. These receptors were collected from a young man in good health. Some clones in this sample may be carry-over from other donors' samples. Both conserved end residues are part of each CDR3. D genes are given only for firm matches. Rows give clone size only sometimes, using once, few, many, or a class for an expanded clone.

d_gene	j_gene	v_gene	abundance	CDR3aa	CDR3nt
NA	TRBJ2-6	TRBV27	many	CASSATLFRANVLTF	TGTGCCAGCAGTGCCACCCTATTCCGGGCCAACGTCCTGACTTTC
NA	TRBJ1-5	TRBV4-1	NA	CASSQGVGNQPQHF	TGCGCCAGCAGCCAAGGGGTTGGCAATCAGCCCCAGCATTTT
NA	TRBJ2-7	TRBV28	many	CASSGTGGIYEQYF	TGTGCCAGCAGCGGGACCGGGGGAATCTACGAGCAGTACTTC
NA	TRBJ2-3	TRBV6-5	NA	CASSYAAPQQDTQYF	TGTGCCAGCAGTTACGCGGCCCCGCAACAGGATACGCAGTATTTT
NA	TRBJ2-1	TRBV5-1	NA	CASSLVVGSSYNEQFF	TGCGCCAGCAGCTTGGTAGTAGGGTCCTCCTACAATGAGCAGTTCTTC
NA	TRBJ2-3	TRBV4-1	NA	CASSQSRASNTDTQYF	TGCGCCAGCAGCCAATCCCGGGCCTCAAACACAGATACGCAGTATTTT
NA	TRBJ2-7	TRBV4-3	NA	CASSQDPNRVDEQYF	TGCGCCAGCAGCCAAGATCCCAACAGGGTGGACGAGCAGTACTTC
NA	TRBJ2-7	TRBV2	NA	CASSVAPQGEQYF	TGTGCCAGCAGTGTGGCCCCTCAAGGGGAGCAGTACTTC
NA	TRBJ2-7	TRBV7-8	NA	CASGHRSYEQYF	TGTGCCAGCGGCCACCGGTCCTACGAGCAGTACTTC
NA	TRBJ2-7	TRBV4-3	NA	CASSQERNYEQYF	TGCGCCAGCAGCCAAGAAAGAAACTACGAGCAGTACTTC
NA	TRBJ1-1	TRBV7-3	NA	CASSLFEGTEAFF	TGTGCCAGCAGCTTATTTGAGGGGACTGAAGCTTTCTTT
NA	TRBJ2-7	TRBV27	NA	CASSLRQTSPYEQYF	TGTGCCAGCAGTTTACGCCAAACTAGTCCCTACGAGCAGTACTTC
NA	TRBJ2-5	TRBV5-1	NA	CASSFTGSTPEETQYF	TGCGCCAGCAGCTTCACCGGGAGCACGCCGGAAGAGACCCAGTACTTC
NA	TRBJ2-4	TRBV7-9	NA	CASSLGGVAKNIQYF	TGTGCCAGCAGCTTAGGAGGTGTAGCCAAAAACATTCAGTACTTC
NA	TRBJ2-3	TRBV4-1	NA	CASSQVLVAPPPTDTQYF	TGCGCCAGCAGCCAAGTACTCGTAGCACCCCCACCCACAGATACGCAGTATTTT